Shown below are 3 T cell receptor beta chains from a single sample sequenced in a study of blood T cell repertoires in COVID-19. Assay: immunoSEQ multiplex PCR; the TCRdb copy retains only in-frame clones and omits some. The repertoire includes about 160,000 clones, 85% of them detected once, and about 3% sits in the top ten. Sequenced sample: peripheral blood. All receptors come from a human donor with acute or convalescent COVID-19. The donor label of this sample is uncertain.

V usage is TRBV30 and J usage is TRBJ1-2; a weak D match, TRBD1 (5 bases). CDR1 is GTSNPN, CDR2 SVGIG, per germline (reference sequence). V lost 2 bases and J lost 7, with 8 bases in between. CDR3 size: 11 residues. The CDR3 is CAWSSGGGYTF. The CDR3 nucleotides read TGTGCCTGGAGTTCGGGGGGTGGCTACACCTTC. The whole variable domain, remainder taken from reference TRBV30 and TRBJ1-2, is SQTIHQWPATLVQPVGSPLSLECTVEGTSNPNLYWYRQAAGRGLQLLFYSVGIGQISSEVPQNLSASRPQDRQFILSSKKLLLSDSGFYLCAWSSGGGYTFGSGTRLTVV.

This chain joins TRBV7-2 and TRBJ1-6; D is unresolved. Germline loops: CDR1 SGHTA, CDR2 FQGNSA. The CDR3 loop spans 15 amino acids. V lost 5 bases to trimming and J lost 5 bases, with 13 bases between them. CDR3 DNA: TGTGCCAGCAGCGCCCGGCGAGGGAATAATTCACCCCTCCACTTT. Amino acids: CASSARRGNNSPLHF.

The CDR3 DNA reads TGTGCCAGCAGTCCTCTCGTACGGGGTGAAGCTTTCTTT. Protein: CASSPLVRGEAFF. V gene TRBV14 combines with J gene TRBJ1-1; D is unclear. This CDR3 comprises 13 residues. Trimming removed 6 bases at V and 7 bases at J, with 15 bases between. Germline V gene data show CDR1 as SGHDN and CDR2 as FVKESK.